A single sample gave rise to the 2 T cell receptor beta chains below, sequenced in a study of memory CD4+ T cells and cytomegalovirus serostatus. Single viable CD3+CD4+CD8-CD45RO+ cells were sorted as the memory CD4+ T cells. Profiling relied on immunoSEQ multiplex PCR, and the TCRdb table lists in-frame clones only, not all of them. The sample has about 61,000 clones, around 81% seen once. The sequencing sample was made of memory CD4+ T cells from blood. These receptors all come from an adult in good health and CMV-seronegative. Some clones in this sample may be carry-over from other donors' samples.

The V and J genes are TRBV6-4 and TRBJ2-3; possibly TRBD2 for D (6 bases). Germline-derived CDR1 and CDR2 are MRHNA and SNTAGT. V shed 4 bases and J shed 4 bases, with 9 bases lying between them. This CDR3 comprises 13 residues. CDR3 amino acids: CASSGSSADTQYF. The DNA of the CDR3 is TGTGCCAGCAGTGGATCTAGCGCAGATACGCAGTATTTT.

The V call is TRBV11-2, the J call TRBJ2-3, with TRBD2 identical over 10 bases. With 0 bases clipped from V and 1 base from J, the junction kept 7 bases outside the gene matches. CDR1 is SGHAT and CDR2 is FQNNGV in the germline V gene. CDR3 length equals 18 residues. CDR3 DNA sequence: TGTGCCAGCAGCTTAGATAAAGGACTAGCGGATGGCACAGATACGCAGTATTTT. It yields the protein CASSLDKGLADGTDTQYF.